This TCR beta chain was observed in a study of tumor and adjacent non-tumor tissue in lung cancer. The overall study: Histology: 12 adenocarcinoma, a couple of squamous cell carcinoma, 1 small cell lung cancer. General study results and limits: Higher tumor TCR diversity was associated with shorter survival. Significantly higher TCR diversity was found in tumor than normal lung. Tumor repertoires had a smaller top 100 clone share than normal lung.

The library came from three nested PCR rounds adapted from ARM-PCR protocols. TCRdb reprocessed the multiplex PCR reads via MiXCR and lists one record per CDR3 protein. Of about 60,000 distinct CDR3 sequences listed, about 55% were seen once; the top ten hold 32%. Germline values: CDR1 MNHEY, CDR2 SVGAGI. The CDR3 consists of 16 residues. This sample's RNA came from whole unsorted tissue. This non-tumor lung sample came from over 3 cm beyond the tumor edge. Comments on this clonotype: The target antigen is unknown. One junction end disagrees with the germline gene, perhaps due to a read error.

This TCR came from a man aged 70-80 years with non-small cell lung cancer. The chain uses TRBV6-5 and TRBJ1-2; D is possibly TRBD1 (5 bases). The material sequenced was distant non-tumor lung tissue. The CDR3 loop is CDSSYWGRLANYGYTF. In DNA form, the CDR3 reads TGTGACAGCAGTTACTGGGGGAGACTTGCGAACTATGGCTACACCTTC.